These 11 T cell receptor beta chains came from one sample sequenced in a study of blood T cell repertoires in COVID-19. TCRdb's copy holds only in-frame clones and misses some; the assay was immunoSEQ multiplex PCR. The sample includes roughly 250,000 clones, over 80% of them seen just once. Sequencing was performed on peripheral blood. Every receptor here comes from a woman in her sixties with active or convalescent COVID-19.

The CDR3 region has the DNA TGTGCCTGGAGTGGGACAGGGTCTAACTATGGCTACACCTTC. It specifies CAWSGTGSNYGYTF. This chain joins TRBV30 and TRBJ1-2; 8 bases are a match to TRBD1. The V segment lost 1 base and the J segment 0 bases; nucleotides outside the gene matches: 1. Looked up from germline, CDR1 is GTSNPN and CDR2 is SVGIG (reference sequence). The CDR3 covers 14 residues.

The V and J genes are TRBV14 and TRBJ2-7; TRBD1 matches at 8 bases. Germline assignment: CDR1 SGHDN and CDR2 FVKESK. The V gene end was trimmed by 0 bases and the J gene end by 4 bases; junction bases not matched to a gene: 11. This CDR3 contains 17 residues. The CDR3, as DNA: TGTGCCAGCAGCCAAGACGGGGGTAACAGGGGGTGGTACGAGCAGTACTTC. It is translated as CASSQDGGNRGWYEQYF.

This clone was seen only a few times. The V gene is TRBV19, the J gene TRBJ1-1; the D gene is possibly TRBD1 (5 bases). Trimming shortened V by 8 bases and J by 2 bases, and 12 bases separated the two germline ends. Germline assignment: CDR1 LNHDA and CDR2 SQIVND (reference sequence). The CDR3 is 13 residues long. This CDR3 is CASGASLNTEAFF. CDR3 DNA sequence: TGTGCCAGTGGGGCCTCCCTAAACACTGAAGCTTTCTTT.

This clone has more than one count but fewer than ten. The V call is TRBV6-2 or TRBV6-3, the J call TRBJ2-3; 8 nucleotides align to TRBD2. The CDR3 has 14 residues. V gave up 2 bases and J gave up 6 bases; unmatched junction bases: 4. Per the germline V gene, CDR1 is MNHEY and CDR2 is SVGEGT. The CDR3 loop reads CASSYRAGVDTQYF. CDR3 in DNA: TGTGCCAGCAGTTACCGAGCGGGAGTTGATACGCAGTATTTT.

The chain links TRBV7-9 to TRBJ1-2; 7 nucleotides align to TRBD1. Germline trimming cut 5 bases from V and 6 bases from J; bases unmatched to any gene: 3. The germline CDR1 and CDR2 sequences are SEHNR and FQNEAQ (reference sequence). The CDR3 extends over 12 amino acids. CDR3 loop: CASSLDRDGYTF. The DNA for the CDR3 is TGTGCCAGCAGCCTCGACAGGGATGGCTACACCTTC.

This clone has only one observation. V is TRBV11-3 and J is TRBJ2-5; D might be TRBD1 (6 bases). V was clipped by 5 bases and J by 4 bases, with 14 bases between them. Germline-derived CDR1 and CDR2 are SGHNT and YENEEA. This CDR3 contains 14 residues. The CDR3 loop reads CASSPTGTGETQYF. The CDR3 nucleotides read TGTGCCAGCAGCCCAACAGGGACGGGAGAGACCCAGTACTTC.

This chain links TRBV7-2 with TRBJ2-1, with D tentatively TRBD1 (5 bases). Germline values: CDR1 SGHTA, CDR2 FQGNSA. Trimming removed 3 bases from V and 6 bases from J, with 12 bases in between. The CDR3 length is 14 residues. This CDR3 is CASSLFFTGNEQFF. The CDR3 DNA reads as TGTGCCAGCAGCTTGTTTTTTACAGGCAATGAGCAGTTCTTC. Looking up the rest from reference TRBV7-2 and TRBJ2-1 gives the full variable domain: GAGVSQSPSNKVTEKGKDVELRCDPISGHTALYWYRQSLGQGLEFLIYFQGNSAPDKSGLPSDRFSAERTGGSVSTLTIQRTQQEDSAVYLCASSLFFTGNEQFFGPGTRLTVL.

This clone was seen a few times. V and J are TRBV5-1 and TRBJ1-1, with 7 nucleotides matching TRBD1. The trim removed 2 bases at V and 1 base at J, leaving 2 bases unmatched. CDR1 and CDR2 (germline): SGHRS, YFSETQ. This CDR3 region has 14 residues. In nucleotides, the CDR3 is TGCGCCAGCAGCTTCCGACAGGGGAACACTGAAGCTTTCTTT. Its protein product is CASSFRQGNTEAFF. Full variable domain (remainder filled in from reference TRBV5-1 and TRBJ1-1): KAGVTQTPRYLIKTRGQQVTLSCSPISGHRSVSWYQQTPGQGLQFLFEYFSETQRNKGNFPGRFSGRQFSNSRSEMNVSTLELGDSALYLCASSFRQGNTEAFFGQGTRLTVV.

This chain joins TRBV2 and TRBJ1-5; unclear D gene. This CDR3 comprises 13 residues. From germline, CDR1 is SNHLY and CDR2 FYNNEI. Trimming took 3 bases from V and 5 from J, leaving 8 bases between them. The CDR3 DNA is TGTGCCAGCAGTGATGGTTTAGATCAGCCCCAGCATTTT. It codes for CASSDGLDQPQHF.

V usage is TRBV7-2 and J usage is TRBJ1-3, with a tentative D call TRBD1 (5 bases). Germline CDR1 reads SGHTA; CDR2 reads FQGNSA. Trimming removed 5 bases at V and 5 bases at J, with 16 bases between. The CDR3 contains 15 residues. The CDR3 sequence is CASSPHSDIRNTIYF. CDR3 in DNA: TGTGCCAGCAGCCCCCACTCGGACATTCGAAACACCATATATTTT. Supplemented by reference TRBV7-2 and TRBJ1-3, the full variable domain reads GAGVSQSPSNKVTEKGKDVELRCDPISGHTALYWYRQSLGQGLEFLIYFQGNSAPDKSGLPSDRFSAERTGGSVSTLTIQRTQQEDSAVYLCASSPHSDIRNTIYFGEGSWLTVV.

The chain has TRBV19 and TRBJ1-1; no definite D call. The V end was cut by 5 bases, the J end by 0 bases, with 13 bases between. The V gene's germline CDR1 is LNHDA and CDR2 SQIVND (reference sequence). The CDR3 extends over 15 amino acids. The DNA for the CDR3 is TGTGCCAGTAGTTCCTCCTCGGTTATGAACACTGAAGCTTTCTTT. This encodes CASSSSSVMNTEAFF.